This paragraph reports one T cell receptor (beta chain). Antigen specificity is unknown. The planned depth of sequencing spanned 1 in 200,000 to 1 in 1 million T cells. The data were produced by immunoSEQ multiplex PCR, yet TCRdb's version contains in-frame clones alone and is incomplete. This sample has tens of thousands of clones, with more than 60% found just once. The data stem from a study of cytotoxic CD8 clonotypes in ibrutinib-treated CLL. Study outcomes and limitations: Public clonotypes occurred uncommonly; on treatment, they contracted or remained stable. The study found clonality rose at ibrutinib response, then fell toward baseline at progression. Timing of sampling differed between sustained-remission and progressing patients.

The CDR3 consists of 17 residues. The V end lost 0 bases, the J end lost 2 bases, and 16 bases lay between the germline ends. Germline V gene data show CDR1 as SGHRS and CDR2 as YFSETQ. The sequencing used PBMCs, collected after 12 months of ibrutinib treatment. The rearrangement joins TRBV5-1 to TRBJ2-3; D is undetermined. The receptor's source is a human donor with chronic lymphocytic leukemia. CDR3 sequence reads: CASSLGPSGSNTDTQYF. Here the CDR3 DNA reads TGCGCCAGCAGCTTGGGACCCTCCGGCTCCAACACAGATACGCAGTATTTT.